The entry below describes one T cell receptor (beta chain). The antigen is undetermined. Treatment specified: around 19 received Ad26.COV2.S at low or high dose, single or two shots; several received placebo; per-sample allocation not given. At day 63 after the first vaccine or placebo injection, samples were drawn. Participants' vaccine, an Ad26 vector, delivered Wuhan-strain SARS-CoV-2 spike. The sample originates from a study of Ad26.COV2.S vaccination and SARS-CoV-2 variants. Study outcomes and limitations: The breadth of spike-specific CD8+ and CD4+ T cell responses after vaccination was reportedly substantial.

There are 11 residues in the CDR3. CDR1 and CDR2 (germline): LGHDT, YNNKEL (reference sequence). Trimming took 10 bases from V and 8 from J, leaving 11 bases between them. Using immunoSEQ multiplex PCR, the repertoire was profiled, and TCRdb retains in-frame clones only, with some absent. Of over 450,000 clones in the sample, roughly 87% were seen once. The chain uses TRBV3-1 (or the pseudogene TRBV3-2) and TRBJ2-2; D is unresolved. This TCR came from a person between 18 and 65 years old who received the Ad26.COV2.S COVID-19 vaccine or a placebo. The source material was peripheral blood, sampled in a trial of Ad26.COV2.S vaccine versus placebo. The DNA of the CDR3 is TGTGCCACCATCCATGGAGGGGAGCTGTTTTTT. Amino acid sequence: CATIHGGELFF.